This TCR beta chain originates from a study of blood T cell repertoires in COVID-19. In the study overall: The origin of the acute and convalescent COVID-19 samples was the United States, Italy and Spain. Sources were T cells, B-cell-depleted T cells, or PBMCs; the material itself was cDNA or gDNA.

Per the original data handling: Quantification of nucleated cells was approximated via reference gene primer amplification. Sequencing was performed with immunoSEQ multiplex PCR; in TCRdb, only in-frame clones are kept and a portion is missing. V and J calls and clone size come straight from that table; D and trimming were deduced from the DNA. The data contain around 140,000 clones, 87% of them singletons. Trimming removed 3 bases at V and 5 bases at J, with 10 bases between. This CDR3 comprises 14 residues. CDR1 and CDR2 from the germline V gene are LNHDA and SQIVND (reference sequence). Input material: peripheral blood. The TCR sequence derives from a woman aged 45-59 years with acute or convalescent COVID-19. This rearrangement joins TRBV19 to TRBJ2-2, with D perhaps matching TRBD1 (7 bases). CDR3 sequence (DNA): TGTGCCAGTAGTATGGGGGGACAGACCGGGGAGCTGTTTTTT. It translates to CASSMGGQTGELFF.